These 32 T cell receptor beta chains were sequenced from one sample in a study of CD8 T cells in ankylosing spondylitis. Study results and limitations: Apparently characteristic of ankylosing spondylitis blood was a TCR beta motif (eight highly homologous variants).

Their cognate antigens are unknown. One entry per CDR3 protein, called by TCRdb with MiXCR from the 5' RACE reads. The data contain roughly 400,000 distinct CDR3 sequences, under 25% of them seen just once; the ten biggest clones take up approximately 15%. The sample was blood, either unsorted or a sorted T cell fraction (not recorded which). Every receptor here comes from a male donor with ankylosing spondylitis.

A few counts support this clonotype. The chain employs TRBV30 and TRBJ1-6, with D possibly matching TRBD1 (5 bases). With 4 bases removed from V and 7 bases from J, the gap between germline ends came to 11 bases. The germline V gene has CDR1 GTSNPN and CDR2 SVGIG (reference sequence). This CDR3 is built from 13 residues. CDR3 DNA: TGTGCCTGGACAGGGAGGTCGAATTCACCCCTCCACTTT. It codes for CAWTGRSNSPLHF.

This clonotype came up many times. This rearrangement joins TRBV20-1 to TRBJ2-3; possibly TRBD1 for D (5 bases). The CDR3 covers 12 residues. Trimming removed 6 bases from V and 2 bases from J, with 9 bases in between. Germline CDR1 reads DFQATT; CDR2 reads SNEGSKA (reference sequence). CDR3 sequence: CSARQLTDTQYF. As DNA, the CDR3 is TGCAGTGCAAGACAGCTCACAGATACGCAGTATTTT.

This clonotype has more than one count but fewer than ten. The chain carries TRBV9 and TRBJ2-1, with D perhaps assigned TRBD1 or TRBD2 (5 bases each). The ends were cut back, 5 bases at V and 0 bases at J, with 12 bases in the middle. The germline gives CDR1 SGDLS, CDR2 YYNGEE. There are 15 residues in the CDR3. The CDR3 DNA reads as TGTGCCAGCAGTGGGGGAGTAAGCTCCTACAATGAGCAGTTCTTC. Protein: CASSGGVSSYNEQFF.

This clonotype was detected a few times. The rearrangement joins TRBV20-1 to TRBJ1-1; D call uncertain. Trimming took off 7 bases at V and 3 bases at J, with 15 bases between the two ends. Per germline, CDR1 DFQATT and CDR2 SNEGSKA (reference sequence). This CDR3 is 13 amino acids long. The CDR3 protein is CSEVPRRDTEAFF. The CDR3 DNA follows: TGCAGTGAAGTCCCCCGACGGGACACTGAAGCTTTCTTT.

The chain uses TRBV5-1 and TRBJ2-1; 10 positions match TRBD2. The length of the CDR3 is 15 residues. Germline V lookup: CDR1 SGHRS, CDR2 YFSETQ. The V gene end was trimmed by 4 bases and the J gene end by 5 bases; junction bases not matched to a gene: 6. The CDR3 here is CASSISGRGDNEQFF. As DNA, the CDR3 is TGCGCCAGCAGCATCAGCGGGAGGGGCGACAATGAGCAGTTCTTC. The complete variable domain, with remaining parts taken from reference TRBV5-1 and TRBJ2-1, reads KAGVTQTPRYLIKTRGQQVTLSCSPISGHRSVSWYQQTPGQGLQFLFEYFSETQRNKGNFPGRFSGRQFSNSRSEMNVSTLELGDSALYLCASSISGRGDNEQFFGPGTRLTVL.

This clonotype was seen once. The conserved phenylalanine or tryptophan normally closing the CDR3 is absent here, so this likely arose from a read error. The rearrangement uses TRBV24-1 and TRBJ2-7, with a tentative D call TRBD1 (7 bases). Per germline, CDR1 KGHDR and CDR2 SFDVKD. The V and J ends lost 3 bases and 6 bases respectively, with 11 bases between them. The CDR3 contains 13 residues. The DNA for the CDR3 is TGTGCCACCAGTGATCCAGGGGGACTCGAGCAGTACTAC. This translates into CATSDPGGLEQYY.

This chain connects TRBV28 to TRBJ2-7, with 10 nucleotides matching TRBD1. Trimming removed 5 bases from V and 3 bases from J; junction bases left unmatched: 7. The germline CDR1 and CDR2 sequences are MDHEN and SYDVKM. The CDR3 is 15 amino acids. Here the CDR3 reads CASSPPTGGHYEQYF. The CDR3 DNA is TGTGCCAGCAGTCCTCCGACAGGGGGCCACTACGAGCAGTACTTC.

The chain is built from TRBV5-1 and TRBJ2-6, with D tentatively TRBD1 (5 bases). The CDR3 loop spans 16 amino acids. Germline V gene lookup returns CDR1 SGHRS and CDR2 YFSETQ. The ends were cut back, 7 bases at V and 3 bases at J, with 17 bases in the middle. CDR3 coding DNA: TGCGCCAGCGGAACCTTCTCAGGGTATGGGGCCAACGTCCTGACTTTC. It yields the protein CASGTFSGYGANVLTF.

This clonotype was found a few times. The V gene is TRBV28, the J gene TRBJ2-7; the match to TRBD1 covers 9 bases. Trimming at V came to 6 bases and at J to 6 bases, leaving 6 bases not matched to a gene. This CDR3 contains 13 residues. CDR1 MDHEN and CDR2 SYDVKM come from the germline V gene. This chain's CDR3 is CASRGDRVREQYF. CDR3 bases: TGTGCCAGCAGGGGGGACAGGGTCCGCGAGCAGTACTTC.

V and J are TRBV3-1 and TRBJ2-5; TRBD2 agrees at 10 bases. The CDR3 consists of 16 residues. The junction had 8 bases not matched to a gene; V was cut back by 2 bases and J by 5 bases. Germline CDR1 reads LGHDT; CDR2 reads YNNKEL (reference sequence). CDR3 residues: CASSQRSSGRPETQYF. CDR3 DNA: TGTGCCAGCAGCCAAAGATCTAGCGGGAGACCTGAGACCCAGTACTTC.

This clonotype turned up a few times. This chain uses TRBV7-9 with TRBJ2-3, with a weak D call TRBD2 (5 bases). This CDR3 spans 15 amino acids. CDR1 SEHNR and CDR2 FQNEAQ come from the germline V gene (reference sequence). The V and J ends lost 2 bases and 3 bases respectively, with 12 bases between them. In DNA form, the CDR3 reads TGTGCCAGCAGCTTACCGGGGAGAGGAACAGATACGCAGTATTTT. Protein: CASSLPGRGTDTQYF.

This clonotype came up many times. The CDR3 DNA follows: TGCGCCAGCAGCTCGCTTCCGAACACTGAAGCTTTCTTT. Translated: CASSSLPNTEAFF. V gene TRBV5-1 combines with J gene TRBJ1-1; D gene uncertain. The germline CDR1 and CDR2 sequences are SGHRS and YFSETQ. The CDR3 totals 13 residues. Trimming pared 3 bases from V and 1 base from J, leaving 7 bases between.

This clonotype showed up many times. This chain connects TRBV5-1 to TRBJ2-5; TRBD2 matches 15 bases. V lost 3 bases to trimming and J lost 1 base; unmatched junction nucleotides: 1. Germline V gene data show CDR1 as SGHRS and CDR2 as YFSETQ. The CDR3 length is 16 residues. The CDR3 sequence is CASSSGLAGGQETQYF. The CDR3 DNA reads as TGCGCCAGCAGCTCGGGACTAGCGGGAGGCCAAGAGACCCAGTACTTC.

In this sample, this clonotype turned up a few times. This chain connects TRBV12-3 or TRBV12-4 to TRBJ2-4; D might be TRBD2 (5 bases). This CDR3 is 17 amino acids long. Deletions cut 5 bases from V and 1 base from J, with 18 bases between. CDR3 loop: CASSPEVQAYAKNIQYF. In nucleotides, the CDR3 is TGTGCCAGCAGTCCGGAGGTGCAGGCCTATGCCAAAAACATTCAGTACTTC.

CDR3 protein: CASSPRLGEETQYF. In DNA, the CDR3 is TGCGCCAGCAGCCCAAGATTGGGGGAAGAGACCCAGTACTTC. The V gene is TRBV4-3, the J gene TRBJ2-5, with D tentatively TRBD1 or TRBD2 (5 bases each). Trimming removed 4 bases from V and 3 bases from J, with 12 bases in between. CDR3 length equals 14 residues. The germline CDR1 and CDR2 sequences are LGHNA and YSLEER.

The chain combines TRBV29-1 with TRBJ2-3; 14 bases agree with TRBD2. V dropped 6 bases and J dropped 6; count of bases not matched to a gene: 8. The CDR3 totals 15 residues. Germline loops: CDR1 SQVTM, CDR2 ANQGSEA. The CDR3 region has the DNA TGCAGCGTAGCCCGACTAGCGGGAGGGACCGATACGCAGTATTTT. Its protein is CSVARLAGGTDTQYF.

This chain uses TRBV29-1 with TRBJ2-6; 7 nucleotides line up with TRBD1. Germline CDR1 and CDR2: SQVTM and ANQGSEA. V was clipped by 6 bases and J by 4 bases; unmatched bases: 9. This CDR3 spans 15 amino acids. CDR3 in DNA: TGCAGCGTGCAGAATACAGGGGTCGGGGCCAACGTCCTGACTTTC. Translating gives CSVQNTGVGANVLTF.

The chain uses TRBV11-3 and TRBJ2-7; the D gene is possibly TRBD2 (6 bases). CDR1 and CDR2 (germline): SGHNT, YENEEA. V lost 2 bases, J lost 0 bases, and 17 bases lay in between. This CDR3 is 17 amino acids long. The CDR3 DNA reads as TGTGCCAGCAGCTTATCTCGTATTGGGGGAGGCTCCTACGAGCAGTACTTC. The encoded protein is CASSLSRIGGGSYEQYF.

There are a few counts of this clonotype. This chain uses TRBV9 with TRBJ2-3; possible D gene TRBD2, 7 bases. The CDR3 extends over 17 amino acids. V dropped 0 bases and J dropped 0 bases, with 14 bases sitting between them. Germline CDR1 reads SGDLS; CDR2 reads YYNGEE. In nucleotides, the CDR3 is TGTGCCAGCAGCGTAGAGGGGGGAGGGGTAAGCACAGATACGCAGTATTTT. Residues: CASSVEGGGVSTDTQYF. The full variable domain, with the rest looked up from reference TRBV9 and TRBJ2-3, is DSGVTQTPKHLITATGQRVTLRCSPRSGDLSVYWYQQSLDQGLQFLIQYYNGEERAKGNILERFSAQQFPDLHSELNLSSLELGDSALYFCASSVEGGGVSTDTQYFGPGTRLTVL.

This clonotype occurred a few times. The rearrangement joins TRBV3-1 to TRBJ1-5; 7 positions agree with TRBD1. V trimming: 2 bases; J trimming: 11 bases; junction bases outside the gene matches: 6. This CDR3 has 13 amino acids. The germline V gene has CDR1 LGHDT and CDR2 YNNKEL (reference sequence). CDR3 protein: CASSQRTGQTQHF. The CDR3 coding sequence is TGTGCCAGCAGCCAACGGACAGGCCAGACCCAGCATTTT.

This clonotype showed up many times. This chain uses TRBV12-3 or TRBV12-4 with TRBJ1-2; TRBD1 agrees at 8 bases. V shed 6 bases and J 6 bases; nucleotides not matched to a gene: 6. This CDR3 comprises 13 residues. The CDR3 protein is CASSKDRVDGYTF. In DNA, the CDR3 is TGTGCCAGCAGCAAGGACAGGGTTGATGGCTACACCTTC.

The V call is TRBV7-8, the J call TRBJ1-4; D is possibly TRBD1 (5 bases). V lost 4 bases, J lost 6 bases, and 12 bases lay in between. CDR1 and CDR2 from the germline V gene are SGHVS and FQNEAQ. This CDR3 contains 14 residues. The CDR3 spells CASSSRGTDEKLFF. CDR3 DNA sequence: TGTGCCAGCAGCTCGAGGGGCACTGATGAAAAACTGTTTTTT.

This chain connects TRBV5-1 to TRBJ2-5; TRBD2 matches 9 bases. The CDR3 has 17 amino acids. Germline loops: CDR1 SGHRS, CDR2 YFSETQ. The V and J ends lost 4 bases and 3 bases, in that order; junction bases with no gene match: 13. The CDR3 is CASSPGLADSRKETQYF. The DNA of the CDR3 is TGCGCCAGCAGCCCGGGACTAGCCGACTCTAGGAAAGAGACCCAGTACTTC.

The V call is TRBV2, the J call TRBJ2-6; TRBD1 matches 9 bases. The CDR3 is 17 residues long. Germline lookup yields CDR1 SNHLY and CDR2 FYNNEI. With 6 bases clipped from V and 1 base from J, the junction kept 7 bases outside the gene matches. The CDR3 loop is CASRTGQGASGANVLTF. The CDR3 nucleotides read TGTGCCAGCAGAACGGGACAGGGTGCATCTGGGGCCAACGTCCTGACTTTC.

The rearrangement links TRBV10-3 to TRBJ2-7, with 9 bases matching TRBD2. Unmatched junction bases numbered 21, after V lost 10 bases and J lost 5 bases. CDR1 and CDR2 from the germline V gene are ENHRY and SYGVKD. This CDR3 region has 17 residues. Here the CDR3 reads CATSLGPPAGGPNEQYF. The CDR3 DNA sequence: TGTGCCACCTCTCTGGGTCCCCCGGCGGGAGGGCCTAACGAGCAGTACTTC.

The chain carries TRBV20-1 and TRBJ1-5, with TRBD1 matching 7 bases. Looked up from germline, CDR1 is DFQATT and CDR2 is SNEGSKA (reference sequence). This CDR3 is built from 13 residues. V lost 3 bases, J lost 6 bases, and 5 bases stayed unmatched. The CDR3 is CSASPTGVQPQHF. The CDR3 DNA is TGCAGTGCTAGTCCTACAGGGGTTCAGCCCCAGCATTTT.

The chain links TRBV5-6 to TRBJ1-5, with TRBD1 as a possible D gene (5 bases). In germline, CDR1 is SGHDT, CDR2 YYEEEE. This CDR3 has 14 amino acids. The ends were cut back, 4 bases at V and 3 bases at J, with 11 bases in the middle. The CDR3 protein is CASSLGRHNQPQHF. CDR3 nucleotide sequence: TGTGCCAGCAGCCTGGGACGCCACAATCAGCCCCAGCATTTT.

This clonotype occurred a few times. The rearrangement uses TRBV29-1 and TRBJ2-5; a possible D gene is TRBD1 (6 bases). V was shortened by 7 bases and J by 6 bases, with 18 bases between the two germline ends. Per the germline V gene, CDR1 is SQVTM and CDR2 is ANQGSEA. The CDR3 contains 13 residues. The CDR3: CSGYDRIGKTQYF. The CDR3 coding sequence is TGCAGCGGATACGACAGGATTGGCAAGACCCAGTACTTC.

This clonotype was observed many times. Here the CDR3 reads CASSVAGGNEQFF. The CDR3 nucleotides read TGTGCCAGCAGTGTTGCGGGAGGGAATGAGCAGTTCTTC. The V gene is TRBV9, the J gene TRBJ2-1, with TRBD2 identical over 9 bases. Per germline, CDR1 SGDLS and CDR2 YYNGEE. This CDR3 region has 13 residues. The V segment lost 5 bases and the J segment 7 bases; nucleotides outside the gene matches: 4.

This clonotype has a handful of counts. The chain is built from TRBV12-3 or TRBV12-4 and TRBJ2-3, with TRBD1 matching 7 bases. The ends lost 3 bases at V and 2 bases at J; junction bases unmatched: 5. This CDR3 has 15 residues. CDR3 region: CASSFRQGITDTQYF. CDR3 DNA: TGTGCCAGCAGTTTCCGACAGGGCATCACAGATACGCAGTATTTT.

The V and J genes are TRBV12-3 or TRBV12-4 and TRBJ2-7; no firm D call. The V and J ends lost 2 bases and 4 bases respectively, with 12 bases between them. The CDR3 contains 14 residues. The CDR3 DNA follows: TGTGCCAGCAGTTTATCGGCAGAGAGATACGAGCAGTACTTC. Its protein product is CASSLSAERYEQYF.

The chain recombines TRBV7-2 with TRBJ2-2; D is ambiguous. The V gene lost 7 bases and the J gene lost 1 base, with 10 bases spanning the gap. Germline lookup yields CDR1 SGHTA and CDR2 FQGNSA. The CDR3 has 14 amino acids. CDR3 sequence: CASTPNRNTGELFF. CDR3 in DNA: TGTGCCAGCACCCCCAACAGGAACACCGGGGAGCTGTTTTTT.